A selection of T cell receptor beta chains follows, all from one sample in a study of radiotherapy plus CTLA-4 blockade in lung cancer. Profiled with immunoSEQ multiplex PCR; TCRdb holds only in-frame clones, not every one. This sample yields around 110,000 clones, of which about 83% are seen a single time; 2.4% belongs to the top ten. This sample comprised peripheral blood, obtained from a patient treated with radiotherapy plus ipilimumab. These receptors were obtained from a human donor with non-small cell lung cancer that progressed on radiotherapy plus ipilimumab. Some clones in this sample may be carry-over from other donors' samples. The CDR3 runs from the conserved cysteine through the conserved F or W. The D gene is left open where the match is weak. The listing skips clone size in some rows; elsewhere it reads once, few, many or a size class.

D gene: NA; CDR3 length: 13; V gene: TRBV9; J gene: TRBJ1-2; clone size: NA; CDR3 protein: CASSAGEDYGYTF; CDR3 DNA: TGTGCCAGCAGCGCCGGGGAGGACTATGGCTACACCTTC
D gene: NA; CDR3 length: 15; V gene: TRBV18; J gene: TRBJ1-1; clone size: once; CDR3 protein: CASSPHPVTNTEAFF; CDR3 DNA: TGTGCCAGCTCACCACATCCGGTGACGAACACTGAAGCTTTCTTT
D gene: TRBD1; CDR3 length: 12; V gene: TRBV6-6; J gene: TRBJ1-1; clone size: NA; CDR3 protein: CASSLGQGEAFF; CDR3 DNA: TGTGCCAGCAGTCTAGGACAGGGTGAAGCTTTCTTT
D gene: NA; CDR3 length: 13; V gene: TRBV30; J gene: TRBJ1-2; clone size: NA; CDR3 protein: CAWRDGSGYGYTF; CDR3 DNA: TGTGCCTGGAGAGACGGCTCCGGCTATGGCTACACCTTC
D gene: TRBD1; CDR3 length: 15; V gene: TRBV19; J gene: TRBJ1-2; clone size: NA; CDR3 protein: CASSTPGQGTYGYTF; CDR3 DNA: TGTGCCAGTAGTACCCCGGGACAGGGGACGTATGGCTACACCTTC
D gene: NA; CDR3 length: 14; V gene: TRBV19; J gene: TRBJ1-4; clone size: NA; CDR3 protein: CARVPLLRDEKLFF; CDR3 DNA: TGTGCCAGGGTCCCACTCCTCCGAGATGAAAAACTGTTTTTT
D gene: NA; CDR3 length: 14; V gene: TRBV5-1; J gene: TRBJ2-7; clone size: NA; CDR3 protein: CASSLSTGVGEQYF; CDR3 DNA: TGCGCCAGCAGCTTATCGACGGGGGTCGGCGAGCAGTACTTC
D gene: NA; CDR3 length: 17; V gene: TRBV4-2; J gene: TRBJ2-7; clone size: NA; CDR3 protein: CASSHSYSRGADYEQYF; CDR3 DNA: TGTGCCAGCAGCCATTCATATTCGCGAGGGGCTGACTACGAGCAGTACTTC
D gene: TRBD1; CDR3 length: 15; V gene: TRBV28; J gene: TRBJ1-5; clone size: NA; CDR3 protein: CASRHGTASNQPQHF; CDR3 DNA: TGTGCCAGCCGGCACGGGACAGCCTCAAATCAGCCCCAGCATTTT
D gene: NA; CDR3 length: 14; V gene: TRBV29-1; J gene: TRBJ2-7; clone size: NA; CDR3 protein: CSVALEGFLYEQYF; CDR3 DNA: TGCAGCGTCGCCCTTGAGGGGTTTTTGTACGAGCAGTACTTC
D gene: TRBD1; CDR3 length: 13; V gene: TRBV10-3; J gene: TRBJ2-7; clone size: NA; CDR3 protein: CAIRGTGAYEQYF; CDR3 DNA: TGTGCCATCAGGGGGACAGGGGCCTACGAGCAGTACTTC
D gene: TRBD2; CDR3 length: 15; V gene: TRBV5-1; J gene: TRBJ2-3; clone size: NA; CDR3 protein: CASSPRGGAADTQYF; CDR3 DNA: TGCGCCAGCAGCCCGCGCGGGGGGGCGGCAGATACGCAGTATTTT
D gene: NA; CDR3 length: 15; V gene: TRBV6-5; J gene: TRBJ1-5; clone size: NA; CDR3 protein: CASTRLGPIDQPQHF; CDR3 DNA: TGTGCCAGCACCAGACTCGGACCCATCGATCAGCCCCAGCATTTT
D gene: NA; CDR3 length: 14; V gene: TRBV7-9; J gene: TRBJ2-7; clone size: NA; CDR3 protein: CASSPWDNTYEQYF; CDR3 DNA: TGTGCCAGCAGCCCCTGGGACAACACCTACGAGCAGTACTTC
D gene: TRBD2; CDR3 length: 14; V gene: TRBV5-1; J gene: TRBJ2-3; clone size: NA; CDR3 protein: CASRARAGGDTQYF; CDR3 DNA: TGCGCCAGCAGGGCACGCGCGGGGGGAGATACGCAGTATTTT
D gene: TRBD1; CDR3 length: 14; V gene: TRBV2; J gene: TRBJ2-7; clone size: NA; CDR3 protein: CASSSPGQPYEQYF; CDR3 DNA: TGTGCCAGCAGTTCACCGGGACAGCCCTACGAGCAGTACTTC
D gene: NA; CDR3 length: 14; V gene: TRBV4-3; J gene: TRBJ2-4; clone size: NA; CDR3 protein: CASSPFGGRHVWYF; CDR3 DNA: TGCGCCAGCAGCCCCTTCGGGGGGCGGCACGTATGGTACTTC
D gene: TRBD2; CDR3 length: 16; V gene: TRBV5-1; J gene: TRBJ2-3; clone size: NA; CDR3 protein: CASSFYLAGGQDTQYF; CDR3 DNA: TGCGCCAGCAGCTTCTACCTAGCGGGGGGGCAAGATACGCAGTATTTT
D gene: TRBD1; CDR3 length: 14; V gene: TRBV13; J gene: TRBJ2-5; clone size: NA; CDR3 protein: CASRLGQGRETQYF; CDR3 DNA: TGTGCCAGCAGACTAGGACAGGGCAGGGAGACCCAGTACTTC
D gene: NA; CDR3 length: 14; V gene: TRBV7-9; J gene: TRBJ2-2; clone size: NA; CDR3 protein: CASRTLGNTGELFF; CDR3 DNA: TGTGCCAGCAGAACCTTAGGGAACACCGGGGAGCTGTTTTTT
D gene: NA; CDR3 length: 11; V gene: TRBV7-2; J gene: TRBJ2-1; clone size: once; CDR3 protein: CASGSYNEQFF; CDR3 DNA: TGTGCCAGCGGCTCCTACAATGAGCAGTTCTTC
D gene: NA; CDR3 length: 15; V gene: TRBV5-1; J gene: TRBJ1-1; clone size: NA; CDR3 protein: CASSLAGGLNTEAFF; CDR3 DNA: TGCGCCAGCAGCTTGGCCGGGGGATTGAACACTGAAGCTTTCTTT
D gene: NA; CDR3 length: 15; V gene: TRBV6-5; J gene: TRBJ2-7; clone size: NA; CDR3 protein: CASSYSGQVPHEQYF; CDR3 DNA: TGTGCCAGCAGTTACTCGGGTCAAGTCCCCCACGAGCAGTACTTC
D gene: TRBD1; CDR3 length: 17; V gene: TRBV9; J gene: TRBJ1-1; clone size: NA; CDR3 protein: CASSLRPGQGGSTEAFF; CDR3 DNA: TGTGCCAGCAGCCTCAGACCGGGACAGGGAGGAAGCACTGAAGCTTTCTTT
D gene: TRBD1; CDR3 length: 16; V gene: TRBV5-6; J gene: TRBJ1-5; clone size: NA; CDR3 protein: CASSFRTGATNQPQHF; CDR3 DNA: TGTGCCAGCAGCTTCCGGACAGGGGCGACCAATCAGCCCCAGCATTTT
D gene: TRBD2; CDR3 length: 15; V gene: TRBV7-6; J gene: TRBJ2-1; clone size: NA; CDR3 protein: CASSLTGLAGFEQFF; CDR3 DNA: TGTGCCAGCAGCTTAACGGGACTAGCGGGGTTTGAGCAGTTCTTC
D gene: NA; CDR3 length: 14; V gene: TRBV6-5; J gene: TRBJ1-5; clone size: once; CDR3 protein: CASSYSPGGWPQHF; CDR3 DNA: TGTGCCAGCAGTTACTCTCCCGGCGGGTGGCCCCAGCATTTT